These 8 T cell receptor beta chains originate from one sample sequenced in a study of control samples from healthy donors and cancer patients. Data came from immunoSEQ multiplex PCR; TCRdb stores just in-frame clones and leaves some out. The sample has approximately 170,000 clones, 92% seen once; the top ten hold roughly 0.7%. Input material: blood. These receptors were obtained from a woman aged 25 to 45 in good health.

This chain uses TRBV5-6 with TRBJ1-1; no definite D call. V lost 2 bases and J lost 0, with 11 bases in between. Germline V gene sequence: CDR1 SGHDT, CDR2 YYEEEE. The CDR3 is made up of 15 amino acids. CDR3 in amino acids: CASSLGIEMNTEAFF. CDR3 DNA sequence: TGTGCCAGCAGCTTAGGAATTGAAATGAACACTGAAGCTTTCTTT.

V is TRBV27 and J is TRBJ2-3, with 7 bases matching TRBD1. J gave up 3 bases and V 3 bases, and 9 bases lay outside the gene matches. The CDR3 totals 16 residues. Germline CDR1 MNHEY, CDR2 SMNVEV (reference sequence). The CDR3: CASSLNPGGSTDTQYF. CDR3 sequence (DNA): TGTGCCAGCAGTTTGAACCCAGGGGGAAGTACAGATACGCAGTATTTT.

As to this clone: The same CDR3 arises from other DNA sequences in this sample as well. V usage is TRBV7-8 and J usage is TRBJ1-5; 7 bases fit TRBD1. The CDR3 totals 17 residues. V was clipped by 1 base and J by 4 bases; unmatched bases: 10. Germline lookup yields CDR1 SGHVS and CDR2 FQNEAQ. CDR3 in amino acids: CASSLVRQGVGNQPQHF. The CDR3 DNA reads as TGTGCCAGCAGCTTAGTCAGGCAGGGGGTGGGGAATCAGCCCCAGCATTTT.

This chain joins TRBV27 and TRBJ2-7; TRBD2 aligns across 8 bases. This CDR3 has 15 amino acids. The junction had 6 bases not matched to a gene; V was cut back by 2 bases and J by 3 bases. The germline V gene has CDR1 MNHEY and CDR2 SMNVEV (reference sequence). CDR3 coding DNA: TGTGCCAGCAGTTTAAGGCGGGAGGCCGTCTACGAGCAGTACTTC. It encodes CASSLRREAVYEQYF.

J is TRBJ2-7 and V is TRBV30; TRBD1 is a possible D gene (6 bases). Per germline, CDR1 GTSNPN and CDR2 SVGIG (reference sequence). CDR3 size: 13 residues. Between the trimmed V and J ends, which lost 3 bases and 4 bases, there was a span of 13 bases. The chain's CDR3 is CAWSSQGAYEQYF. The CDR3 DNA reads TGTGCCTGGAGCTCACAGGGTGCATACGAGCAGTACTTC.

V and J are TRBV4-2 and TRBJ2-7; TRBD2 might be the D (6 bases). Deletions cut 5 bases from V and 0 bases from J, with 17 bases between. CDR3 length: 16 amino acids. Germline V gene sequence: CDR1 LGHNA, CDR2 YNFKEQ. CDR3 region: CASSESPGLYSYEQYF. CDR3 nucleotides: TGTGCCAGCAGCGAATCCCCGGGACTCTACTCCTACGAGCAGTACTTC.

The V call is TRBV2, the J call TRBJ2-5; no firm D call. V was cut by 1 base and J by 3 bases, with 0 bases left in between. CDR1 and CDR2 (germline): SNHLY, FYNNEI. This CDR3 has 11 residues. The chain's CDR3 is CASSEEETQYF. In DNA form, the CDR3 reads TGTGCCAGCAGTGAAGAAGAGACCCAGTACTTC.

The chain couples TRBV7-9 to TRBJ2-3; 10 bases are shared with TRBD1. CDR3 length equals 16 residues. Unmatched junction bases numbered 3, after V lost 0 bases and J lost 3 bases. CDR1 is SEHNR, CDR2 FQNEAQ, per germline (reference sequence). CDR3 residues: CASSLAGTGATDTQYF. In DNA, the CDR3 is TGTGCCAGCAGCTTAGCAGGGACAGGGGCGACAGATACGCAGTATTTT.